These 10 T cell receptor beta chains were all obtained from the same sample, sequenced in a study of T cells in Graves' hyperthyroidism and ophthalmopathy. TCR beta CDR3 regions were amplified from RNA. The study used the HTBI primer set for a first-round RT-PCR of the TCR CDR3. In TCRdb, the multiplex PCR reads were re-called with MiXCR into one record per CDR3 protein. Among about 160,000 distinct CDR3 sequences listed, about 9.4% were seen once. The sequenced material came from blood. The receptor set was obtained from a woman in her late teens or twenties with Graves' hyperthyroidism that later progressed to Graves' ophthalmopathy.

This clonotype occurred many times. The chain has TRBV3-1 and TRBJ2-7; 10 bases fit TRBD2. Germline values: CDR1 LGHDT, CDR2 YNNKEL (reference sequence). The CDR3 runs 15 residues. The trim removed 0 bases at V and 9 bases at J, leaving 8 bases unmatched. CDR3 DNA: TGTGCCAGCAGCCAAGATTGGACTAGCGGTCTTGGGCAGTACTTC. Its protein is CASSQDWTSGLGQYF.

This clonotype was counted only a few times. The J gene is TRBJ2-7, the V gene TRBV30; TRBD1 matches at 10 bases. The CDR3 length is 16 residues. Unmatched junction bases numbered 10, after V lost 0 bases and J lost 5 bases. CDR1 and CDR2 from the germline V gene are GTSNPN and SVGIG (reference sequence). CDR3 region: CAWSVGWGQGMNEQYF. The CDR3 DNA reads TGTGCCTGGAGTGTAGGGTGGGGACAGGGGATGAACGAGCAGTACTTC.

This clonotype was picked up many times. The J gene is TRBJ2-5, the V gene TRBV20-1; the match to TRBD2 covers 13 bases. CDR3 size: 17 residues. The germline V gene encodes CDR1 DFQATT and CDR2 SNEGSKA (reference sequence). The V gene end was trimmed by 0 bases and the J gene end by 4 bases; junction bases not matched to a gene: 8. CDR3 residues: CSARDTGLAGPLETQYF. As DNA, the CDR3 is TGCAGTGCTAGAGATACGGGACTAGCGGGGCCTCTAGAGACCCAGTACTTC.

This clonotype was found once. Given a much more abundant clone one base away, this may be a read error. The gene calls are TRBV20-1 and TRBJ2-1, with 7 bases identical to TRBD2. This CDR3 has 15 residues. V was clipped by 0 bases and J by 3 bases; unmatched bases: 5. CDR1 is DFQATT and CDR2 is SNEGSKA in the germline V gene (reference sequence). The CDR3 region has the DNA TGCAGTGCTAGAGATCCAACTAGCGACTACAATGAGCAGTTCTTC. This translates into CSARDPTSDYNEQFF.

This clonotype showed up many times. For the CDR3, the DNA is TGTGCCAGCCAGCGGGTCCTCGGGGAGACTGAAGCTTTCTTT. Protein sequence: CASQRVLGETEAFF. The rearrangement joins TRBV7-8 to TRBJ1-1; D not resolved. CDR1 SGHVS and CDR2 FQNEAQ come from the germline V gene. Trimming stripped 8 bases from V and 5 bases from J, with 18 bases between. The CDR3 covers 14 residues. The full variable domain, its missing parts supplied by reference TRBV7-8 and TRBJ1-1, is GAGVSQSPRYKVAKRGQDVALRCDPISGHVSLFWYQQALGQGPEFLTYFQNEAQLDKSGLPSDRFFAERPEGSVSTLKIQRTQQEDSAVYLCASQRVLGETEAFFGQGTRLTVV.

As concerns this clonotype: A read error may explain this, as a much larger clone is one base away. V and J are TRBV29-1 and TRBJ1-5; D possibly corresponds to TRBD1 (5 bases). Germline V lookup: CDR1 SQVTM, CDR2 ANQGSEA. Between the trimmed V and J ends, which lost 4 bases and 6 bases, there was a span of 13 bases. There are 13 residues in the CDR3. CDR3 sequence: CSVVGAAGQPQHF. The CDR3 DNA is TGCAGCGTTGTTGGGGCGGCGGGTCAGCCCCAGCATTTT.

This clonotype was seen repeatedly, ten times or more. The chain uses TRBV7-8 and TRBJ2-3; D is undetermined. CDR1 and CDR2 (germline): SGHVS, FQNEAQ. This CDR3 comprises 15 residues. The V and J ends lost 1 base and 4 bases respectively, with 12 bases between them. CDR3 DNA: TGTGCCAGCAGCTTAGTTCGACCTGAGGCAGATACGCAGTATTTT. Translating gives CASSLVRPEADTQYF.

This clonotype was seen only a few times. The chain carries TRBV2 and TRBJ2-5; D ambiguous. Germline loops: CDR1 SNHLY, CDR2 FYNNEI. V lost 3 bases to trimming and J lost 9 bases, with 17 bases between them. This CDR3 is 14 amino acids long. The CDR3 sequence is CASSEIRPESAQYF. The CDR3 DNA reads TGTGCCAGCAGTGAGATCAGGCCAGAGTCGGCCCAGTACTTC.

This chain joins TRBV15 and TRBJ2-3; D unclear. Trimming cost V 1 base and J 6 bases, with 11 bases left between them. Germline V gives CDR1 LNHNV, CDR2 YYDKDF (reference sequence). The CDR3 contains 14 residues. CDR3 nucleotide sequence: TGTGCCACCAGCAGAGTTCGAGCGTATGATACGCAGTATTTT. Translated, it gives CATSRVRAYDTQYF.

This clonotype was seen ten or more times. The chain carries TRBV7-2 and TRBJ2-2; 10 bases are shared with TRBD1. The CDR3 is made up of 17 amino acids. Per germline, CDR1 SGHTA and CDR2 FQGNSA. Trimming cost V 2 bases and J 6 bases; bases outside gene matches: 9. Here the CDR3 reads CASSLYVTGGFAGELFF. For the CDR3, the DNA is TGTGCCAGCAGCTTATACGTGACAGGGGGCTTCGCCGGGGAGCTGTTTTTT.